This T cell receptor (beta chain) came from a study of blood T cell repertoires in COVID-19. Study-wide background: Some COVID-19 samples were acute and others convalescent; all came from the United States, Italy and Spain. The analysed material was cDNA or gDNA that came from T cells, B-cell-depleted T cells, or PBMCs.

Cohorts were based on clinical histories the participants reported. Measured with immunoSEQ multiplex PCR; TCRdb has only the in-frame clones, and not every one. The sample includes about 140,000 clones, 75% to 90% seen only once; the top ten take about 4.1%. V lost 0 bases and J lost 7; bases outside the gene matches: 4. Germline CDR1 LGHNA, CDR2 YNFKEQ. The CDR3 runs to 15 residues. Sequencing was done on a sample of PBMCs or T cells enriched from blood (not recorded which). This clonotype was sampled from a man aged 45-60 years who had recovered from COVID-19. The V and J genes are TRBV4-2 and TRBJ1-4; TRBD1 aligns across 8 bases. CDR3 in DNA: TGTGCCAGCAGCCAAGATTGGACAGGGCTTGAAAAACTGTTTTTT. It encodes CASSQDWTGLEKLFF.